This passage covers 25 T cell receptor beta chains from one sample sequenced in a study of cytomegalovirus exposure and HLA in healthy donors. With 60 Vbeta and 13 Jbeta primers, the PCR was carried out. Libraries were prepared by immunoSEQ multiplex PCR; TCRdb keeps only in-frame clonotypes and omits some of them. The sample comprises about 150,000 clones, approximately 70% of which are singletons, and 5.4% rests with the top ten. Sequencing used PBMCs. Receptors were obtained from a woman aged 18 to 35 in good health and CMV-seropositive.

CDR3 coding DNA: TGTGCCAGCAGCTCGGGACTGATCTATGTCCACAATGAGCAGTTCTTC. The encoded protein is CASSSGLIYVHNEQFF. The chain is built from TRBV7-9 and TRBJ2-1; possibly TRBD2 for D (6 bases). The CDR3 contains 16 residues. Germline V gives CDR1 SEHNR, CDR2 FQNEAQ (reference sequence). Between the trimmed V and J ends, which lost 4 bases and 5 bases, there was a span of 18 bases. The full variable domain, its missing parts supplied by reference TRBV7-9 and TRBJ2-1, is DTGVSQNPRHKITKRGQNVTFRCDPISEHNRLYWYRQTLGQGPEFLTYFQNEAQLEKSRLLSDRFSAERPKGSFSTLEIQRTEQGDSAMYLCASSSGLIYVHNEQFFGPGTRLTVL.

With regard to this clone: The sample carries other DNA sequences with the same CDR3. This chain joins TRBV7-9 and TRBJ1-2; D is possibly TRBD1 (5 bases). Trimming cost V 5 bases and J 4 bases, with 14 bases left between them. CDR3 size: 14 residues. Germline CDR1 SEHNR, CDR2 FQNEAQ (reference sequence). CDR3 bases: TGTGCCAGCAGCCACCTGGGGACTGGCTATGGCTACACCTTC. Translation: CASSHLGTGYGYTF.

The table lists this clone with a few counts. This chain links TRBV18 with TRBJ1-1; D is ambiguous. V was trimmed by 2 bases and J by 1 base, leaving 8 bases between them. Germline loops: CDR1 KGHSH, CDR2 LQKENI. CDR3 length: 14 amino acids. The CDR3 DNA reads as TGTGCCAGCTCACCATTACCGGGGAACACTGAAGCTTTCTTT. It is translated as CASSPLPGNTEAFF.

This clone was found once. The gene calls are TRBV5-1 and TRBJ2-3; 10 bases match TRBD1. The length of the CDR3 is 14 residues. V lost 4 bases to trimming and J lost 4 bases; unmatched junction nucleotides: 3. CDR1 and CDR2 (germline): SGHRS, YFSETQ. The CDR3 protein is CASSPGQGSDTQYF. The CDR3 DNA follows: TGCGCCAGCAGCCCGGGACAGGGGTCAGATACGCAGTATTTT.

The chain employs TRBV30 and TRBJ2-4; 8 bases map to TRBD2. Per germline, CDR1 GTSNPN and CDR2 SVGIG (reference sequence). The junction had 7 bases not matched to a gene; V was cut back by 3 bases and J by 9 bases. The CDR3 contains 13 residues. The CDR3 nucleotides are TGTGCCTGGAGATTAACGGGGGGGGGCATTCAGTACTTC. Its protein product is CAWRLTGGGIQYF.

Written as DNA, the CDR3 is TGTGCCAGCAGCCCAGGACTGAAGTACAATGAGCAGTTCTTC. Protein: CASSPGLKYNEQFF. This sequence joins TRBV7-3 and TRBJ2-1, with D perhaps TRBD2 (5 bases). The germline V gene has CDR1 SGHTA and CDR2 FQGTGA. Between the trimmed V and J ends, which lost 5 bases and 4 bases, there was a span of 12 bases. The CDR3 extends over 14 amino acids.

The J gene is TRBJ2-7, the V gene TRBV6-5; D might be TRBD2 (5 bases). This CDR3 comprises 11 residues. CDR1 and CDR2 (germline): MNHEY, SVGAGI. Trimming stripped 8 bases from V and 6 bases from J, with 11 bases between. The CDR3 is CASLHEGEQYF. As DNA, the CDR3 is TGTGCCAGCCTCCACGAGGGCGAGCAGTACTTC.

V and J are TRBV11-2 and TRBJ1-1; D is unresolved. CDR1 and CDR2 (germline): SGHAT, FQNNGV. Deletions cut 5 bases from V and 4 bases from J, with 20 bases between. The CDR3 runs 16 residues. The DNA of the CDR3 is TGTGCCAGCAGCCAGTCTTTGGGAGATCGGGCCACTGAAGCTTTCTTT. Encoded protein: CASSQSLGDRATEAFF.

The V and J genes are TRBV9 and TRBJ2-7, with TRBD2 identical over 7 bases. The germline V gene encodes CDR1 SGDLS and CDR2 YYNGEE. V lost 3 bases to trimming and J lost 0 bases; unmatched junction nucleotides: 9. CDR3 length: 16 residues. CDR3 amino acids: CASSAGTTLDSYEQYF. The CDR3 DNA follows: TGTGCCAGCAGCGCCGGGACTACCCTGGACTCCTACGAGCAGTACTTC.

In this sample, this clone turned up a few times. The chain carries TRBV7-9 and TRBJ1-2, with D possibly matching TRBD1 (5 bases). The V end was cut by 6 bases, the J end by 4 bases, with 18 bases between. This CDR3 has 15 amino acids. Germline assignment: CDR1 SEHNR and CDR2 FQNEAQ (reference sequence). CDR3: CASSPLGGGFYGYTF. The CDR3, as DNA: TGTGCCAGCAGTCCCTTAGGCGGGGGATTCTATGGCTACACCTTC.

This clone came up once. V is TRBV5-4 and J is TRBJ2-3; maybe TRBD1 (6 bases). CDR3 length: 14 amino acids. The ends were cut back, 4 bases at V and 7 bases at J, with 16 bases in the middle. Germline-derived CDR1 and CDR2 are SGHNT and YYREEE (reference sequence). The CDR3 bases are TGTGCCAGCAGCCGCGGACAGTCCGAGAATACGCAGTATTTT. Translated, it gives CASSRGQSENTQYF.

This sequence joins TRBV29-1 and TRBJ2-7; unclear D gene. CDR1 is SQVTM, CDR2 ANQGSEA, per germline. The CDR3 consists of 11 residues. The V and J ends lost 3 bases and 0 bases respectively, with 3 bases between them. Here the CDR3 DNA reads TGCAGCGTTGACATCTCCTACGAGCAGTACTTC. Encoded protein: CSVDISYEQYF.

Of note for this clone: The sample contains more than one DNA sequence encoding this CDR3. This chain joins TRBV6-4 and TRBJ2-6; TRBD2 is a possible D gene (7 bases). This CDR3 has 16 residues. Germline lookup yields CDR1 MRHNA and CDR2 SNTAGT. The V end was cut by 0 bases, the J end by 4 bases, with 10 bases between. CDR3 bases: TGTGCCAGCAGTGACTCGGGGGGGGCCGGGGCCAACGTCCTGACTTTC. Protein: CASSDSGGAGANVLTF.

This clone was counted a single time. The gene calls are TRBV10-3 and TRBJ1-2, with D possibly being TRBD1 (5 bases). CDR3 size: 15 residues. The germline V gene encodes CDR1 ENHRY and CDR2 SYGVKD. Between the trimmed V and J ends, which lost 4 bases and 1 base, there was a span of 13 bases. CDR3 sequence: CAISAAGQGNYGYTF. CDR3 bases: TGTGCCATCAGTGCCGCAGGGCAGGGTAACTATGGCTACACCTTC.

The chain employs TRBV9 and TRBJ2-7, with 7 bases identical to TRBD1. Germline-derived CDR1 and CDR2 are SGDLS and YYNGEE. This CDR3 region has 14 residues. The trim removed 0 bases at V and 6 bases at J, leaving 6 bases unmatched. The CDR3 here is CASSVGDSFIEQYF. The CDR3 nucleotides read TGTGCCAGCAGCGTAGGGGACAGCTTTATCGAGCAGTACTTC. Variable domain in full (rest from reference TRBV9 and TRBJ2-7): DSGVTQTPKHLITATGQRVTLRCSPRSGDLSVYWYQQSLDQGLQFLIQYYNGEERAKGNILERFSAQQFPDLHSELNLSSLELGDSALYFCASSVGDSFIEQYFGPGTRLTVT.

The J gene is TRBJ1-2, the V gene TRBV6-5; maybe TRBD1 (6 bases). The CDR3 runs 12 residues. Looked up from germline, CDR1 is MNHEY and CDR2 is SVGAGI. The ends were cut back, 7 bases at V and 3 bases at J, with 9 bases in the middle. DNA of the CDR3: TGTGCCAGCAAGGGGGTAGACTATGGCTACACCTTC. Protein product: CASKGVDYGYTF.

The chain carries TRBV5-1 and TRBJ2-3, with D perhaps matching TRBD1 (6 bases). The germline gives CDR1 SGHRS, CDR2 YFSETQ. CDR3 length: 14 amino acids. Trimming removed 7 bases at V and 5 bases at J, with 17 bases between. CDR3 sequence: CASVGTSDLDTQYF. CDR3 DNA: TGCGCCAGCGTGGGGACATCGGACCTAGATACGCAGTATTTT.

J is TRBJ2-7 and V is TRBV28; tentative D call: TRBD1 (6 bases). This CDR3 region has 14 residues. Germline values: CDR1 MDHEN, CDR2 SYDVKM. The germline V and J ends were trimmed by 7 bases and 5 bases, with 18 bases remaining between them. The CDR3 DNA reads TGTGCCAGCACCGAACAGGGTTTATTCAACGAGCAGTACTTC. This codes for CASTEQGLFNEQYF.

The chain recombines TRBV4-3 with TRBJ1-1; possible D gene TRBD1, 5 bases. Trimming cost V 0 bases and J 5 bases, with 19 bases left between them. The CDR3 totals 17 residues. Germline V gives CDR1 LGHNA, CDR2 YSLEER. The CDR3 reads CASSQDPIRGFMTEAFF. DNA of the CDR3: TGCGCCAGCAGCCAAGATCCAATTCGGGGGTTCATGACTGAAGCTTTCTTT.

V and J are TRBV2 and TRBJ2-7; unclear D gene. This CDR3 is 14 amino acids long. Trimming shortened V by 1 base and J by 2 bases, and 9 bases separated the two germline ends. From germline, CDR1 is SNHLY and CDR2 FYNNEI. Here the CDR3 DNA reads TGTGCCAGCAGTGAAGGGGTAGCCGCCTACGAGCAGTACTTC. Amino acid sequence: CASSEGVAAYEQYF.

The chain is built from TRBV5-5 and TRBJ2-7; tentative D call: TRBD2 (5 bases). Germline values: CDR1 SGHKS, CDR2 YYEKEE (reference sequence). The V and J ends lost 4 bases and 1 base respectively, with 18 bases between them. The CDR3 sequence is 16 residues long. The CDR3 coding sequence is TGTGCCAGCAGCATCAGAGGCGAGGGCAGGTCCTACGAGCAGTACTTC. Its protein is CASSIRGEGRSYEQYF.

The chain combines TRBV6-5 with TRBJ2-1; D might be TRBD1 (6 bases). The V gene lost 6 bases and the J gene lost 3 bases, with 15 bases spanning the gap. The CDR3 runs to 15 residues. CDR1 is MNHEY and CDR2 is SVGAGI in the germline V gene. The CDR3: CASSPGAGYYNEQFF. CDR3 sequence (DNA): TGTGCCAGCAGCCCAGGGGCGGGTTACTACAATGAGCAGTTCTTC.

V and J are TRBV6-5 and TRBJ2-3; the match to TRBD2 covers 11 bases. The CDR3 covers 16 residues. V lost 0 bases and J lost 6; bases outside the gene matches: 5. Looked up from germline, CDR1 is MNHEY and CDR2 is SVGAGI. Here the CDR3 reads CASSYSSSGGADTQYF. The CDR3 region has the DNA TGTGCCAGCAGTTACTCCAGTAGCGGGGGGGCTGATACGCAGTATTTT.

This clone was picked up one time. The chain employs TRBV11-1 and TRBJ1-2; perhaps TRBD1 as D (6 bases). V was cut by 5 bases and J by 4 bases, with 20 bases left in between. The CDR3 spans 16 residues. CDR1 is SGHAT and CDR2 is FQDESV in the germline V gene (reference sequence). The CDR3 sequence: CASSALTGRSSYGYTF. The CDR3 DNA reads as TGTGCCAGCAGCGCGTTAACAGGGAGATCTAGCTATGGCTACACCTTC.

J is TRBJ2-1 and V is TRBV4-3; no clear D gene. Looked up from germline, CDR1 is LGHNA and CDR2 is YSLEER. Between the trimmed V and J ends, which lost 0 bases and 5 bases, there was a span of 14 bases. The CDR3 covers 16 residues. The CDR3: CASSQDSTTYNNEQFF. CDR3 sequence (DNA): TGCGCCAGCAGCCAAGATTCGACAACTTACAACAATGAGCAGTTCTTC.